These T cell receptor beta chains were read from a single sample in a study of T cell repertoires in cytomegalovirus infection. TCRdb redid the calling of the reads with MiXCR, one entry per CDR3 protein. The table includes 450,000 to 650,000 distinct CDR3 sequences, roughly 29% detected once. The sequenced sample was PBMCs. These receptors came from a human donor in good health (CMV status not recorded). Some clones in this sample may be carry-over from other donors' samples. Each CDR3 is given with its conserved first and last residue.

V gene: TRBV7-9
CDR3 protein: CASSLSQGEGYTF

V gene: TRBV7-2
CDR3 protein: CASSLLGYTF

V gene: TRBV7-3
CDR3 protein: CASSAGLAWTDTQYF

V gene: TRBV5-5
CDR3 protein: CASSLTGTTGELFF

V gene: TRBV2
CDR3 protein: CASRGDFYFSYEQYF

V gene: TRBV12-3/TRBV12-4
CDR3 protein: CASSFSGLAGVGNTGELFF

V gene: TRBV7-8
CDR3 protein: CASSRADRSNSPLHF

V gene: TRBV25-1
CDR3 protein: CASSGDRDTDTQYF

V gene: TRBV12-3/TRBV12-4
CDR3 protein: CASSATLAEGSEQFF

V gene: TRBV7-2
CDR3 protein: CASSLDRNEQFF

V gene: TRBV7-2
CDR3 protein: CASSLDGRVISPLHF

V gene: TRBV29-1
CDR3 protein: CSVEDLRVAEETQYF

V gene: TRBV7-2
CDR3 protein: CASSLDGGQFF

V gene: TRBV28
CDR3 protein: CASSSAGQGPYEQYF

V gene: TRBV6-6
CDR3 protein: CASSYSESDTGELFF

V gene: TRBV5-1
CDR3 protein: CASSSGLAGVVDNEQFF